This T cell receptor (beta chain) was retrieved from a study of blood T cell repertoires in COVID-19. Study summary: Material from acute and convalescent COVID-19 was sourced from the United States, Italy and Spain.

The CDR3 is made up of 14 amino acids. The germline V gene encodes CDR1 MNHEY and CDR2 SVGAGI. V gave up 2 bases and J gave up 9 bases, with 14 bases separating them. The method was immunoSEQ multiplex PCR; TCRdb's version includes in-frame clones alone and lacks a portion of them. The sample carries about 26,000 clones, over 85% recorded once. The chain is built from TRBV6-5 and TRBJ2-1; TRBD1 is a possible D gene (5 bases). The receptor comes from a human donor in a cohort sampled during active COVID-19. Sequenced material: peripheral blood. CDR3 amino acids: CASSYTSQGGEQFF. The CDR3 DNA is TGTGCCAGCAGTTACACCTCGCAGGGTGGTGAGCAGTTCTTC.